This TCR beta chain emerged from a study of beta chain features in type 1 diabetes. Study-wide results and limits: PCR might favor shorter templates, equally in patients and controls. Type 1 diabetes patients had TCRB CDR3s that were shorter (moderately but significantly so) in all four CD4+ subsets.

This clone has more than one count but fewer than ten. The antigen is unknown. This CDR3 spans 16 amino acids. Unmatched junction bases numbered 7, after V lost 6 bases and J lost 0 bases. Germline loops: CDR1 LNHDA, CDR2 SQIVND (reference sequence). The investigators reverse transcribed all of the isolated RNA, so they sequenced expressed TCRB transcripts. Profiled with immunoSEQ multiplex PCR; TCRdb holds only in-frame clones, not every one. The repertoire holds 300,000 to 350,000 clones, with about 13% as singletons. CD45RO/CCR7/CD25/CD127/CD95/CD27 separated CD4+ naive, central memory, regulatory and stem cell-like memory cells by sorting.

The chain is built from TRBV19 and TRBJ1-4, with TRBD1 matching over 7 bases. Material for sequencing was naive CD4+ T cells from blood. The sequence was collected from a woman under 30 with type 1 diabetes. CDR3 sequence (DNA): TGTGCCAGTAGACCGGGACAGCTTGCAACTAATGAAAAACTGTTTTTT. Translated: CASRPGQLATNEKLFF.